Here is one TCR beta chain with its context. Its antigen is still unknown. Germline CDR1 and CDR2: LNHDA and SQIVND (reference sequence). V was shortened by 1 base and J by 4 bases, with 13 bases between the two germline ends. The CDR3 runs 15 residues. The entirety of the isolated RNA underwent reverse transcription, so expressed TCRB transcripts were sequenced. Only in-frame clones appear in the TCRdb table, and some are missing; sequencing was by immunoSEQ multiplex PCR. The sample contains hundreds of thousands of clones, roughly a sixth of which appear only once. This sample was taken from a study of beta chain features in type 1 diabetes. General study findings and limits: There were fewer insertions and more deletions at the VDJ junctions of type 1 diabetes patients. Across all four CD4+ subsets, people with type 1 diabetes showed modestly shorter TCRB CDR3s.

The genes are TRBV19 and TRBJ1-1, with a weak D call TRBD1 (6 bases). The source is a woman between 18 and 29 years old in good health. Sequenced material: naive CD4+ T cells from blood. The CDR3 loop is CASSIAHRVVTEAFF. The CDR3 nucleotides are TGTGCCAGTAGTATAGCGCACAGGGTGGTCACTGAAGCTTTCTTT.